The rows below give T cell receptor beta chains drawn from one sample of a study. TCRdb used MiXCR to reprocess the RT-PCR reads, holding one entry per CDR3 protein. The table records more than 600,000 distinct CDR3 sequences, approximately 15% of them present only once. The source material was memory CD4+ T cells from blood. These receptors all come from a female donor in good health, serving as a healthy control. The CDR3 runs from the conserved cysteine through the conserved F or W. D genes are given only for firm matches. Size values are once, few and many counts, or a class for expanded clones, and some rows have none.

>TRBV6-6|TRBJ2-3|NA|NA
CASTSTRVDTQYF
TGTGCCAGCACCAGCACAAGAGTAGATACGCAGTATTTT
>TRBV5-6|TRBJ1-2|TRBD1|NA
CASSGLAGGGGYTF
TGTGCCAGCAGCGGGCTGGCAGGGGGAGGTGGCTACACCTTC
>TRBV5-1|TRBJ2-5|NA|few
CASSLDPGTQETQYF
TGCGCCAGCAGCTTGGATCCAGGCACCCAAGAGACCCAGTACTTC
>TRBV20-1|TRBJ1-1|NA|few
CSADPLGPGTEAFF
TGCAGTGCTGATCCGCTTGGACCGGGCACTGAAGCTTTCTTT
>TRBV7-2|TRBJ1-3|TRBD1|once
CASSPPGQGAYTIYF
TGTGCCAGCAGCCCCCCGGGACAGGGGGCATACACCATATATTTT
>TRBV7-2|TRBJ2-2|NA|few
CASSLSSVAGELFF
TGTGCCAGCAGCTTATCCAGTGTCGCCGGGGAGCTGTTTTTT
>TRBV7-2|TRBJ2-3|NA|many
CASSLIVGTDTQYF
TGTGCCAGCAGCTTAATCGTGGGCACAGATACGCAGTATTTT
>TRBV4-2|TRBJ2-1|NA|few
CASSQQRHGDNEQFF
TGTGCCAGCAGCCAACAACGACATGGCGACAATGAGCAGTTCTTC
>TRBV30|TRBJ2-2|NA|few
CAWGGQQNTGELFF
TGTGCCTGGGGCGGGCAACAAAACACCGGGGAGCTGTTTTTT
>TRBV30|TRBJ1-3|NA|few
CAWGRGLSGNTIYF
TGTGCCTGGGGAAGGGGCCTCTCTGGAAACACCATATATTTT
>TRBV5-1|TRBJ2-1|TRBD1|many
CASSPQGQGASNEQFF
TGCGCCAGCAGCCCTCAGGGACAGGGGGCGAGCAATGAGCAGTTCTTC
>TRBV4-1|TRBJ2-7|TRBD2|many
CASSHIGRGQSYEQYF
TGCGCCAGCAGCCACATAGGGAGGGGTCAATCCTACGAGCAGTACTTC
>TRBV7-3|TRBJ1-1|NA|NA
CASSQVEGSEAFF
TGTGCCAGCAGCCAGGTTGAGGGAAGCGAAGCTTTCTTT
>TRBV7-3|TRBJ2-1|NA|few
CASSSTRDNEQFF
TGTGCCAGCAGCTCGACCCGTGACAATGAGCAGTTCTTC
>TRBV6-6|TRBJ2-7|NA|NA
CASSLGDFTYEQYF
TGTGCCAGCAGCCTTGGGGACTTCACCTACGAGCAGTACTTC
>TRBV5-6|TRBJ1-5|NA|many
CASSLAGGDGQPQHF
TGTGCCAGCAGCTTGGCTGGGGGCGATGGACAGCCCCAGCATTTT
>TRBV15|TRBJ2-5|NA|many
CATSRKALTGTQETQYF
TGTGCCACCAGCAGAAAGGCCTTAACAGGAACCCAAGAGACCCAGTACTTC
>TRBV10-3|TRBJ2-2|NA|NA
CAISDLARGGGELFF
TGTGCCATCAGTGACCTTGCGAGGGGTGGCGGGGAGCTGTTTTTT
>TRBV7-2|TRBJ1-3|NA|NA
CASSQNGNTIYF
TGTGCCAGCAGCCAAAATGGAAACACCATATATTTT
>TRBV20-1|TRBJ2-5|NA|NA
CSARDRMRGTETQYF
TGCAGTGCTAGAGATCGGATGAGAGGCACTGAGACCCAGTACTTC
>TRBV28|TRBJ2-5|NA|few
CASIPGGAETQYF
TGTGCCAGCATCCCCGGGGGAGCGGAGACCCAGTACTTC
>TRBV5-1|TRBJ1-1|TRBD1|many
CASSQGQGVTEAFF
TGCGCCAGCAGCCAGGGACAGGGAGTCACTGAAGCTTTCTTT
>TRBV10-3|TRBJ2-7|NA|many
CAISARPAYEQYF
TGTGCCATCAGTGCTCGGCCGGCCTACGAGCAGTACTTC
>TRBV9|TRBJ1-4|NA|NA
CASSPRAFNEKLFF
TGTGCCAGCAGCCCGAGGGCCTTTAATGAAAAACTGTTTTTT
>TRBV5-6|TRBJ2-7|TRBD2|few
CASSLIGTRNAKSYEQYF
TGTGCCAGCAGCTTAATCGGGACTAGGAATGCCAAGTCCTACGAGCAGTACTTC
>TRBV27|TRBJ2-1|TRBD2|NA
CASGRAAGGRNEQFF
TGTGCCAGCGGTCGGGCAGCGGGAGGTCGGAATGAGCAGTTCTTC
>TRBV7-2|TRBJ2-3|NA|few
CASSLAVGPDTQYF
TGTGCCAGCAGCTTAGCAGTAGGGCCGGATACGCAGTATTTT
>TRBV5-1|TRBJ2-1|NA|few
CASSLEDQGYNEQFF
TGCGCCAGCAGCTTGGAGGACCAAGGCTACAATGAGCAGTTCTTC
>TRBV21-1|TRBJ2-7|NA|NA
CASSQKEGRDRGGEQYF
TGTGCCAGCAGCCAGAAAGAGGGCCGGGACAGGGGGGGCGAGCAGTACTTC
>TRBV28|TRBJ1-1|NA|NA
CASVFPRGMRAFF
TGTGCCAGCGTATTCCCTCGGGGGATGAGAGCTTTCTTT
>TRBV6-2/TRBV6-3|TRBJ1-5|NA|NA
CASSYFSANQPQHF
TGTGCCAGCAGTTATTTCAGCGCCAATCAGCCCCAGCATTTT
>TRBV6-1|TRBJ1-1|NA|NA
CASVGGGGRRPEAFF
TGTGCCAGCGTGGGGGGGGGAGGGCGCCGGCCTGAAGCTTTCTTT
>TRBV28|TRBJ2-3|NA|many
CASSRRDTQYF
TGCGCCAGCAGTCGCAGAGATACGCAGTATTTT
>TRBV5-1|TRBJ2-2|NA|NA
CASSLDVKPGTGELFF
TGCGCCAGCAGCTTGGACGTAAAACCGGGAACCGGGGAGCTGTTTTTT
>TRBV27|TRBJ1-3|NA|many
CASRTTAGNTIYF
TGTGCCAGCAGAACTACAGCTGGAAACACCATATATTTT
>TRBV5-1|TRBJ2-5|NA|few
CASTWQRGEETQYF
TGCGCCAGCACTTGGCAGAGGGGAGAAGAGACCCAGTACTTC
>TRBV20-1|TRBJ1-3|TRBD1|few
CSARQPQGSGNTIYF
TGCAGTGCTAGGCAACCACAGGGGTCTGGAAACACCATATATTTT
>TRBV20-1|TRBJ1-1|NA|few
CSAYSTGQTEAFF
TGCAGTGCCTATAGCACAGGCCAGACTGAAGCTTTCTTT
>TRBV7-2|TRBJ2-7|NA|NA
CASSFTRGYEQYF
TGTGCCAGCAGCTTTACCCGAGGCTACGAGCAGTACTTC
>TRBV6-2/TRBV6-3|TRBJ1-1|NA|few
CASISGEVPEAFF
TGTGCCAGCATTTCCGGGGAAGTCCCTGAAGCTTTCTTT
>TRBV5-4|TRBJ2-7|TRBD1|NA
CASSSGQGREQYF
TGTGCCAGCAGCTCTGGACAGGGGCGAGAGCAGTACTTC
>TRBV29-1|TRBJ1-1|NA|NA
CSVLWPYGNTEAFF
TGCAGCGTGCTTTGGCCCTACGGGAACACTGAAGCTTTCTTT